This T cell receptor (beta chain) was recovered during a study of T cells in Graves' hyperthyroidism and ophthalmopathy. Note on this clonotype: The antigen remains unidentified.

The CDR3 is 12 amino acids. V shed 7 bases, J shed 5 bases, and the junction held 5 bases outside the gene matches. The germline CDR1 and CDR2 sequences are SQVTM and ANQGSEA. RNA transcripts gave rise to amplified TCR beta CDR3 regions. First-round RT-PCR of the TCR CDR3 relied on the HTBI primer set. TCRdb used MiXCR to reprocess the multiplex PCR reads, holding one entry per CDR3 protein. The profile shows 730,000 or so distinct CDR3 sequences, roughly a sixth of them singletons. Clinical symptoms, serum thyroxine and TRAb, thyroid ultrasound and orbital computed tomography together formed the diagnostic basis. Using around 10 ml of fresh peripheral blood, PBMCs were prepared. Study-wide results and caveats: Blood held most thyroid clonotypes expanded above 0.001 frequency. Researchers report that a 13 V-J model separated ophthalmopathy from stable hyperthyroidism.

Specimen: blood. The TCR was taken from a woman between 50 and 59 years old with Graves' hyperthyroidism that later progressed to Graves' ophthalmopathy. This chain uses TRBV29-1 with TRBJ1-5; 7 positions agree with TRBD1. The CDR3 is CSGGDSDQPQHF. Here the CDR3 DNA reads TGCAGCGGGGGGGACAGTGATCAGCCCCAGCATTTT.